What follows describes a single T cell receptor (beta chain). Its antigen is unknown. Germline CDR1 is MNHNS and CDR2 is SASEGT. V was cut by 5 bases and J by 0 bases, with 7 bases left in between. This CDR3 has 14 amino acids. This specimen comes from a study of cytomegalovirus exposure and HLA in healthy donors. The PCR made use of 60 Vbeta and 13 Jbeta primers. Authors' processing steps: Approximately 11 million of roughly 81 million unique TCR beta chains were shared, per a later count. Assay: immunoSEQ multiplex PCR; the TCRdb copy retains only in-frame clones and omits some. From that table come the V and J calls and clone size; the DNA was used to work out D and trimming. The sample contains 60,000 to 100,000 clones, around 76% of which appear only once. Study conclusions and caveats: Rarity held for most TCR sequences, but there were some public TCRs that occurred in many donors. Previously analyzed data showed that most TCR beta V segments were productive at a frequency of about 87% or about 30%.

This TCR was sampled from a middle-aged man in good health and CMV-seronegative. The sequencing sample was made of PBMCs. The chain combines TRBV6-1 with TRBJ1-4; D unclear. The chain's CDR3 is CASSSITTNEKLFF. The CDR3 nucleotides read TGTGCCAGCAGTTCCATCACAACTAATGAAAAACTGTTTTTT.